The source of this T cell receptor beta chain is a study of blood T cells in healthy people across ages. Germline V lookup: CDR1 SQVTM, CDR2 ANQGSEA. The V segment lost 6 bases and the J segment 10 bases; nucleotides outside the gene matches: 10. This CDR3 spans 12 amino acids. Alongside a J-beta primer mix, a sample-barcoded 5' primer served in a second PCR lasting about 7 to 12 cycles. TCRdb re-derived calls from the 5' RACE reads in MiXCR, one entry per CDR3 protein. Seen here are more than 800,000 distinct CDR3 sequences, 25% to 35% observed once, and the top ten hold 15% to 20%. The rearrangement joins TRBV29-1 to TRBJ2-7; 9 nucleotides line up with TRBD1. This clonotype was sampled from a woman older than 75 in good health. The sequenced sample consisted of blood. The CDR3 sequence is CSVRQGESIQYF. The DNA of the CDR3 is TGCAGCGTAAGACAGGGGGAGAGCATCCAGTACTTC.